This T cell receptor (beta chain) came from a study of T cells in Graves' hyperthyroidism and ophthalmopathy. Study-wide points: The model identified upcoming ophthalmopathy a median about six months ahead of onset.

This clonotype was seen ten or more times. Its antigen remains unidentified. Ophthalmopathy patients had moderate-to-severe active disease, CAS ≥3, NOSPECS ≥4, and disease duration under 3 months. Fresh 10 ml peripheral blood yielded PBMCs. V dropped 9 bases and J dropped 5 bases, with 15 bases sitting between them. The CDR3 is made up of 13 amino acids. Looked up from germline, CDR1 is KGHDR and CDR2 is SFDVKD. Using RNA transcripts as the source, TCR beta CDR3 regions were amplified. First-round RT-PCR targeting the TCR CDR3 was performed with the HTBI primer set. TCRdb reprocessed the multiplex PCR reads with MiXCR, giving one entry per CDR3 protein. The sample shows about half a million distinct CDR3 sequences, around 24% of them seen only once.

The chain joins TRBV24-1 to TRBJ2-5; D may be TRBD1 or TRBD2 (5 bases each). The TCR comes from a woman in her thirties with Graves' ophthalmopathy. The sample consisted of blood. CDR3 DNA sequence: TGTGCCACCGCGAGGGGTAATGGGGAGACCCAGTACTTC. This gives the protein CATARGNGETQYF.